These T cell receptor beta chains were read from a single sample in a study of T cells in Graves' hyperthyroidism and ophthalmopathy. TCRdb independently ran MiXCR on the multiplex PCR reads; one entry per CDR3 protein. The sample has 600,000 or so distinct CDR3 sequences; about 17% are singletons. The sequenced sample was blood. The receptors originated from a young woman with Graves' hyperthyroidism. Both conserved end residues are part of each CDR3. A D gene is named only where the DNA matches it firmly. Clone sizes are given selectively: once, few, many, or a class where the clone is expanded.

TRBV6-1	.	many	TRBJ1-2	TGTGCCAGCAGTGAATGGGCAGAGGATGGCTACACCTTC	CASSEWAEDGYTF
TRBV11-3	.	many	TRBJ1-1	TGTGCCAGCAGCGCGGGCCCTGAAGCTTTCTTT	CASSAGPEAFF
TRBV19	.	.	TRBJ1-2	TGTGCCAGTAGAGCTAGGGACGGCAACTATGGCTACACCTTC	CASRARDGNYGYTF
TRBV9	TRBD2	.	TRBJ2-1	TGTGCCAGCAGCGGAAGAGAAGCCGGCCGACTAGCGGGAGTAGGGGATGAGCAGTTCTTC	CASSGREAGRLAGVGDEQFF
TRBV5-7	.	many	TRBJ2-3	TGTGCCAGCAGCCCACAAGGAAATACGCAGTATTTT	CASSPQGNTQYF
TRBV11-2	TRBD1	many	TRBJ2-7	TGTGCCAGCAGCTTGGGACAGGTAACCTACGAGCAGTACTTC	CASSLGQVTYEQYF
TRBV20-1	.	few	TRBJ2-7	TGCAGTGCTAGTTCCTTGCGGTCGAATTACTACGAGCAGTACTTC	CSASSLRSNYYEQYF
TRBV28	TRBD1	many	TRBJ2-1	TGTGCCAGCAGCTTTTCCGGGACAGATAACAATGAGCAGTTCTTC	CASSFSGTDNNEQFF
TRBV28	.	many	TRBJ2-1	TGTGCGAGCAATAGCGAAACGTACAATGAGCAGTTCTTC	CASNSETYNEQFF
TRBV12-3/TRBV12-4	.	many	TRBJ1-2	TGTGCCAGCAGTTTAGGCAGGACGTATGGCTACACCTTC	CASSLGRTYGYTF
TRBV18	TRBD1	many	TRBJ1-1	TGTGCCAGCGCCCCGGGACAGAGGGCTGAAGCTTTCTTT	CASAPGQRAEAFF
TRBV12-3/TRBV12-4	.	many	TRBJ1-1	TGTGCCAGCGGTCAAGGGAACACTGAAGCTTTCTTT	CASGQGNTEAFF
TRBV20-1	.	many	TRBJ2-1	TGCAGTGCTAGAGCGGACAGCCATGAGCAGTTCTTC	CSARADSHEQFF
TRBV11-2	.	many	TRBJ1-2	TGTGCCAGCAGCTTAGATCGTCGGGGGCGAGGCTACACCTTC	CASSLDRRGRGYTF
TRBV20-1	.	few	TRBJ1-1	TGCAGTGCTAGCCCTCCCGGGGACACTGAAGCTTTCTTT	CSASPPGDTEAFF
TRBV6-2/TRBV6-3	TRBD2	many	TRBJ2-7	TGTGCCAGCAGTTACAGCGGGAGGTGGTACGAGCAGTACTTC	CASSYSGRWYEQYF
TRBV15	.	.	TRBJ2-5	TGTGCCACCAGCAGAGATTACAGGACCCAAGAGACCCAGTACTTC	CATSRDYRTQETQYF
TRBV13	.	.	TRBJ2-5	TGTGCCAGCAGCTCGACTGATCGTGGGGAGACCCAGTACTTC	CASSSTDRGETQYF
TRBV20-1	TRBD1	.	TRBJ1-5	TGCAGTGCTACCCAGACAGGGGGGAGAAATCGGCCCCAGCATTTT	CSATQTGGRNRPQHF
TRBV19	.	.	TRBJ2-2	TGTGCCAGTAGTATAACAGGGATAAACACCGGGGAGCTGTTTTTT	CASSITGINTGELFF
TRBV20-1	.	.	TRBJ1-4	TGCAGTGTTGGCGGAAATGAAAAACTGTTTTTT	CSVGGNEKLFF
TRBV7-9	.	many	TRBJ2-5	TGTGCCAGCAGCTTAATTGGAGGTTCCCAAGAGACCCAGTACTTC	CASSLIGGSQETQYF
TRBV20-1	.	few	TRBJ2-2	TGCAGTGCTACCGGGACGGTCGCGAACACCGGGGAGCTGTTTTTT	CSATGTVANTGELFF
TRBV25-1	TRBD1	many	TRBJ2-1	TGTGCCAGCAGAGCGACAGGGGGAAGTGAGCAGTTCTTC	CASRATGGSEQFF
TRBV5-5	TRBD1	many	TRBJ2-7	TGTGCCAGCAGAAGGACAGGGTCCTACGAGCAGTACTTC	CASRRTGSYEQYF
TRBV27	.	.	TRBJ2-1	TGTGCCAGCAGTCTCTCGAGCGGCAATGAGCAGTTCTTC	CASSLSSGNEQFF
TRBV5-5	.	.	TRBJ1-2	TGTGCCAGCAGCTTGGGGCCGGAGGGCACCTATGGCTACACCTTC	CASSLGPEGTYGYTF
TRBV20-1	.	many	TRBJ1-1	TGCAGTGCTGCCCACAGGTACCACACTGAAGCTTTCTTT	CSAAHRYHTEAFF
TRBV20-1	TRBD1	many	TRBJ1-4	TGCAGTGCTAGTTTCTTCGGGACAGGGACGAATGAAAAACTGTTTTTT	CSASFFGTGTNEKLFF
TRBV12-3/TRBV12-4	TRBD2	many	TRBJ2-4	TGTGCCAGCAGCCTCGGGACTAGCGGAAACATTCAGTACTTC	CASSLGTSGNIQYF
TRBV20-1	TRBD2	many	TRBJ2-1	TGCAGTGCCACCAGCGGGAACTACAATGAGCAGTTCTTC	CSATSGNYNEQFF
TRBV25-1	.	.	TRBJ2-5	TGTGCCGGCAGGCCCCCAGGGGGGGAGACCCAGTACTTC	CAGRPPGGETQYF
TRBV6-1	TRBD1	many	TRBJ1-2	TGTGCCAGCAGTGAATTTGGGACAGTCAACGGCTACACCTTC	CASSEFGTVNGYTF
TRBV7-9	.	few	TRBJ1-4	TGTGCCAGCAGCTCTCCCAGCGGGGGGCGGGGGATTAATGAAAAACTGTTTTTT	CASSSPSGGRGINEKLFF
TRBV6-1	TRBD1	.	TRBJ1-3	TGTGCCACCACGGGACAGCCCTTCTCTGGAAACACCATATATTTT	CATTGQPFSGNTIYF
TRBV5-1	TRBD2	few	TRBJ2-5	TGCGCCAGCAGCTTGGATCCCGGGGCAGGGACTACAGAGACCCAGTACTTC	CASSLDPGAGTTETQYF
TRBV11-2	.	many	TRBJ2-1	TGTGCCAGCAGCCCGATGCCAGGGGACAATGAGCAGTTCTTC	CASSPMPGDNEQFF